This T cell receptor beta chain was obtained from a study of PD-L1 blockade in urothelial cancer. Study details: Most of the roughly 29 patients were men whose urothelial cancer was bladder-origin. Counts from blood samples showed a median of roughly 150,000 T cells.

A spike-in of synthetic TCR analog templates was added to each PCR. Profiled with immunoSEQ multiplex PCR; TCRdb holds only in-frame clones, not every one. This table holds roughly 63,000 clones, roughly 76% found once. Germline V gene lookup returns CDR1 SGHDT and CDR2 YYEEEE. The CDR3 runs to 13 residues. The V end was cut by 3 bases, the J end by 7 bases, with 13 bases between. Broader study findings: Below-median TCR clonality that was measured in pretreatment blood predicted better survival.

As concerns this clone: Its antigen is not identified.

Specified time point: pretreatment peripheral blood. The TCR originated in a man aged 70 or older with urothelial cancer. V is TRBV5-6 and J is TRBJ2-5, with D tentatively TRBD1 (6 bases). The sample was PBMCs, taken around atezolizumab (anti-PD-L1) treatment. DNA of the CDR3: TGTGCCAGCAGCTGGGACAAAGGAGGGACCCAGTACTTC. The encoded protein is CASSWDKGGTQYF. Using reference TRBV5-6 and TRBJ2-5 for the parts outside the CDR3, the full variable domain is DAGVTQSPTHLIKTRGQQVTLRCSPKSGHDTVSWYQQALGQGPQFIFQYYEEEERQRGNFPDRFSGHQFPNYSSELNVNALLLGDSALYLCASSWDKGGTQYFGPGTRLLVL.